This TCR beta chain was captured by sequencing in a study of OX40 agonist ivuxolimab in advanced cancers. The study, taken as a whole, reports: Among patients with partial responses at 0.1-3.0 mg/kg, clonal expansion was among the lowest.

Turning to this clone: Its matching antigen is unknown.

Clones were read by immunoSEQ multiplex PCR, and TCRdb kept only the in-frame ones, dropping some. Counted here are about 58,000 clones, approximately 86% occurring once; the ten biggest clones make up around 0.73%. V was shortened by 0 bases and J by 0 bases, with 8 bases between the two germline ends. This CDR3 has 15 amino acids. The germline V gene encodes CDR1 SGDLS and CDR2 YYNGEE. Sample: CD4+ or CD8+ T cells sorted from blood, taken in a trial of the OX40 agonist ivuxolimab. The chain couples TRBV9 to TRBJ2-3; possible D gene TRBD2, 5 bases. The origin of this receptor is an adult with an advanced solid tumor such as melanoma, head and neck, liver or kidney cancer. The DNA of the CDR3 is TGTGCCAGCAGCGTAGATGGGAGTAGCACAGATACGCAGTATTTT. Amino acids: CASSVDGSSTDTQYF.